One sample yielded the 29 T cell receptor beta chains listed below, sequenced in a study of T-cell memory formation after mild COVID-19. TCRdb called the 5' RACE reads again in MiXCR, with one record for every CDR3 protein. The top ten clones hold approximately 13% of a sample with hundreds of thousands of distinct CDR3 sequences, 25% to 30% of them seen once. The sequenced material came from PBMCs or a T cell subset sorted from them (not recorded which). Receptor source: an adult woman who had mild COVID-19 (a few samples of this study predate the infection). Cell type and time point are not known.

The rearrangement uses TRBV19 and TRBJ2-7; D is uncertain. The V and J ends lost 3 bases and 1 base respectively, with 7 bases between them. This CDR3 is built from 13 residues. Germline assignment: CDR1 LNHDA and CDR2 SQIVND (reference sequence). CDR3 coding DNA: TGTGCCAGTAGTATGTACAGATCCTACGAGCAGTACTTC. Residues: CASSMYRSYEQYF.

The chain combines TRBV29-1 with TRBJ2-7, with 7 bases aligning to TRBD1. Germline CDR1 reads SQVTM; CDR2 reads ANQGSEA. J was trimmed by 0 bases and V by 6 bases; bases with no gene match: 8. This CDR3 comprises 14 residues. The CDR3 bases are TGCAGCGTCCCGACAGGGATGAACTCCTACGAGCAGTACTTC. Protein product: CSVPTGMNSYEQYF.

V and J are TRBV11-2 and TRBJ2-1, with D uncertain. Germline CDR1 reads SGHAT; CDR2 reads FQNNGV. Trimming removed 1 base from V and 4 bases from J, with 11 bases in between. This CDR3 contains 15 residues. Written as DNA, the CDR3 is TGTGCCAGCAGCTTAGGGTGGGGTGGGTACAATGAGCAGTTCTTC. Its translation: CASSLGWGGYNEQFF.

This clonotype was seen only a few times. The V and J genes are TRBV4-3 and TRBJ1-1, with 8 bases lining up with TRBD1. V dropped 0 bases and J dropped 7; count of bases not matched to a gene: 7. This CDR3 has 15 amino acids. Germline CDR1 LGHNA, CDR2 YSLEER. The CDR3 nucleotides are TGCGCCAGCAGCCAAGATACGCAGGGGGCGATTGAAGCTTTCTTT. It translates to CASSQDTQGAIEAFF.

V usage is TRBV9 and J usage is TRBJ2-7; D gene uncertain. The CDR3 consists of 14 residues. The V and J ends lost 0 bases and 3 bases respectively, with 10 bases between them. Germline V lookup: CDR1 SGDLS, CDR2 YYNGEE. CDR3 sequence: CASSVAYEDYEQYF. The CDR3 DNA reads TGTGCCAGCAGCGTAGCTTACGAGGACTACGAGCAGTACTTC.

In this sample, this clonotype turned up a few times. V gene TRBV7-9 combines with J gene TRBJ2-7; the match to TRBD2 covers 13 bases. The germline V gene encodes CDR1 SEHNR and CDR2 FQNEAQ (reference sequence). V gave up 4 bases and J gave up 6 bases; unmatched junction bases: 6. This CDR3 spans 15 amino acids. CDR3 region: CASSSGLAGVSEQYF. CDR3 bases: TGTGCCAGCAGCTCCGGACTAGCGGGAGTCTCCGAGCAGTACTTC.

The chain uses TRBV4-1 and TRBJ2-7, with TRBD2 identical over 9 bases. Unmatched junction bases numbered 3, after V lost 1 base and J lost 2 bases. This CDR3 has 15 residues. Germline V gene lookup returns CDR1 MGHRA and CDR2 YSYEKL. The CDR3 spells CASSQALAGTYEQYF. The CDR3 region has the DNA TGCGCCAGCAGCCAAGCTCTAGCGGGGACCTACGAGCAGTACTTC.

On this clonotype: The junction shows a germline mismatch at one end, possibly a read error. The V gene is TRBV7-2, the J gene TRBJ2-1; TRBD2 aligns across 7 bases. Germline loops: CDR1 SGHTA, CDR2 FQGNSA. The CDR3 runs 16 residues. Here the CDR3 reads CASSWSPSGSHNEQFF. CDR3 DNA sequence: TGTGCCAGCAGCTGGTCCCCTAGCGGCTCCCACAATGAGCAGTTCTTC.

This clonotype was seen at least ten times. This sequence joins TRBV20-1 and TRBJ2-5; 8 bases line up with TRBD1. J was trimmed by 4 bases and V by 3 bases; bases with no gene match: 7. The CDR3 spans 14 residues. The germline gives CDR1 DFQATT, CDR2 SNEGSKA (reference sequence). The CDR3 loop is CSARTGEVRETQYF. CDR3 DNA sequence: TGCAGTGCTAGGACAGGGGAGGTGCGAGAGACCCAGTACTTC.

This chain joins TRBV4-1 and TRBJ2-3; 10 bases fit TRBD2. Per germline, CDR1 MGHRA and CDR2 YSYEKL. Germline trimming cut 4 bases from V and 2 bases from J; bases unmatched to any gene: 9. The CDR3 is made up of 17 amino acids. CDR3 protein: CASSPLLAGETTDTQYF. CDR3 DNA: TGCGCCAGCAGCCCTTTGCTAGCGGGGGAGACCACAGATACGCAGTATTTT.

The V gene is TRBV7-8, the J gene TRBJ1-2, with a tentative D call TRBD1 (6 bases). This CDR3 spans 12 amino acids. V was trimmed by 5 bases and J by 8 bases, leaving 12 bases between them. The germline V gene encodes CDR1 SGHVS and CDR2 FQNEAQ. The CDR3 here is CASSPQGPGYTF. CDR3 bases: TGTGCCAGCAGCCCCCAGGGGCCCGGCTACACCTTC.

The CDR3 bases are TGTGCCAGCAGCTTAGACGGGTACACTGAAGCTTTCTTT. Translating gives CASSLDGYTEAFF. The J gene is TRBJ1-1, the V gene TRBV7-9; D gene uncertain. The V end was cut by 1 base, the J end by 3 bases, with 6 bases between. Germline V gene sequence: CDR1 SEHNR, CDR2 FQNEAQ (reference sequence). This CDR3 region has 13 residues.

The V call is TRBV20-1, the J call TRBJ2-3; no clear D gene. The CDR3 runs to 13 residues. Trimming took 3 bases from V and 6 from J, leaving 13 bases between them. Germline V gene sequence: CDR1 DFQATT, CDR2 SNEGSKA (reference sequence). The DNA of the CDR3 is TGCAGTGCTAGGGTTGACTGGTGGGATACGCAGTATTTT. Protein product: CSARVDWWDTQYF.

This clonotype occurred a few times. The V gene is TRBV11-2, the J gene TRBJ1-1, with 7 bases that match TRBD1. Germline assignment: CDR1 SGHAT and CDR2 FQNNGV. With V trimmed by 6 bases and J by 0 bases, 10 bases remained unmatched. The CDR3 contains 16 residues. The CDR3 DNA follows: TGTGCCAGCAGTTGGCCGGGACAGCAGATGAACACTGAAGCTTTCTTT. Protein sequence: CASSWPGQQMNTEAFF.

J is TRBJ1-1 and V is TRBV19, with D hard to call. This CDR3 region has 13 residues. Trimming took off 6 bases at V and 1 base at J, with 9 bases between the two ends. The germline CDR1 and CDR2 sequences are LNHDA and SQIVND (reference sequence). The CDR3 DNA reads as TGTGCCAGTAGGATGAGGCGGAACACTGAAGCTTTCTTT. It specifies CASRMRRNTEAFF.

This rearrangement joins TRBV7-3 to TRBJ2-1, with TRBD1 identical over 8 bases. The germline V gene encodes CDR1 SGHTA and CDR2 FQGTGA. V was clipped by 5 bases and J by 5 bases; unmatched bases: 8. The CDR3 contains 15 residues. CDR3 coding DNA: TGTGCCAGCAGCCCTGGACAGGGCGGCCACAATGAGCAGTTCTTC. Translation: CASSPGQGGHNEQFF.

The V gene is TRBV14, the J gene TRBJ1-6; D remains unclear. Trimming removed 6 bases from V and 3 bases from J, with 9 bases in between. The CDR3 spans 14 residues. Germline V gene sequence: CDR1 SGHDN, CDR2 FVKESK. The CDR3 DNA sequence: TGTGCCAGCAGTCGGGATCTCTATAATTCACCCCTCCACTTT. Protein: CASSRDLYNSPLHF.

The V call is TRBV4-2, the J call TRBJ1-1, with D maybe TRBD1 (6 bases). Germline V gene sequence: CDR1 LGHNA, CDR2 YNFKEQ. The CDR3 length is 15 residues. Trimming stripped 7 bases from V and 1 base from J, with 16 bases between. For the CDR3, the DNA is TGTGCCAGCAACCCAGGGGACACTCGGAACACTGAAGCTTTCTTT. Residues: CASNPGDTRNTEAFF.

This clonotype was seen many times. V gene TRBV5-1 combines with J gene TRBJ2-1; D is uncertain. Germline V gene data show CDR1 as SGHRS and CDR2 as YFSETQ. This CDR3 is built from 14 residues. Deletions cut 2 bases from V and 5 bases from J, with 11 bases between. As DNA, the CDR3 is TGCGCCAGCAGCTTCCACCCTTTGGACAATGAGCAGTTCTTC. It yields the protein CASSFHPLDNEQFF.

This sequence joins TRBV5-1 and TRBJ2-5, with 12 bases aligning to TRBD1. Germline values: CDR1 SGHRS, CDR2 YFSETQ. The V gene end was trimmed by 8 bases and the J gene end by 3 bases; junction bases not matched to a gene: 8. The CDR3 totals 15 residues. Written as DNA, the CDR3 is TGCGCCAGTCGTGCCGGGACAGGGGGCGAAGAGACCCAGTACTTC. This gives the protein CASRAGTGGEETQYF.

This clonotype has more than one count but fewer than ten. The CDR3 is CASSLKWTGGGYGYTF. CDR3 sequence (DNA): TGTGCCAGCAGCCTAAAGTGGACAGGGGGCGGCTATGGCTACACCTTC. The chain joins TRBV5-6 to TRBJ1-2, with 11 bases aligning to TRBD1. Germline V CDR1 and CDR2: SGHDT, YYEEEE. J was trimmed by 4 bases and V by 4 bases; bases with no gene match: 9. CDR3 length: 16 amino acids.

This clonotype occurred many times. The V and J genes are TRBV12-3 or TRBV12-4 and TRBJ1-5; no clear D gene. The CDR3 totals 16 residues. Trimming stripped 1 base from V and 0 bases from J, with 10 bases between. This CDR3 is CASSLGGSNSNQPQHF. The CDR3 bases are TGTGCCAGCAGTTTAGGAGGCAGTAATAGCAATCAGCCCCAGCATTTT.

This clonotype was observed a few times. The J gene is TRBJ2-1, the V gene TRBV20-1; D gene uncertain. The CDR3 consists of 13 residues. From germline, CDR1 is DFQATT and CDR2 SNEGSKA (reference sequence). Trimming removed 4 bases from V and 8 bases from J, with 15 bases in between. The CDR3: CSANILTEHEQFF. CDR3 in DNA: TGCAGTGCTAACATCTTGACGGAGCATGAGCAGTTCTTC.

The table lists this clonotype with a few counts. This chain links TRBV11-1 with TRBJ2-5, with D possibly being TRBD1 (7 bases). Trimming took 2 bases from V and 4 from J, leaving 14 bases between them. This CDR3 comprises 15 residues. From germline, CDR1 is SGHAT and CDR2 FQDESV (reference sequence). Here the CDR3 reads CASSLTEGARETQYF. CDR3 sequence (DNA): TGTGCCAGCAGCTTAACGGAGGGGGCAAGAGAGACCCAGTACTTC.

This clonotype was observed a few times. The rearrangement joins TRBV24-1 to TRBJ2-3; TRBD2 matches at 8 bases. CDR1 KGHDR and CDR2 SFDVKD come from the germline V gene. V was clipped by 4 bases and J by 2 bases; unmatched bases: 7. The CDR3 covers 16 residues. The chain's CDR3 is CATSESTSGPTDTQYF. In nucleotides, the CDR3 is TGTGCCACCAGTGAATCCACTAGCGGACCCACAGATACGCAGTATTTT.

The gene calls are TRBV12-3 or TRBV12-4 and TRBJ2-7; D not certain. CDR3 length: 15 residues. Trimming removed 0 bases at V and 2 bases at J, with 11 bases between. CDR3: CASSLAVSGPYEQYF. The CDR3 DNA reads TGTGCCAGCAGTTTAGCCGTCTCCGGGCCCTACGAGCAGTACTTC.

J is TRBJ2-7 and V is TRBV20-1; maybe TRBD2 (6 bases). The CDR3 sequence is 14 residues long. Germline loops: CDR1 DFQATT, CDR2 SNEGSKA (reference sequence). V lost 0 bases, J lost 2 bases, and 11 bases lay in between. The CDR3 region is CSARDRREAYEQYF. CDR3 in DNA: TGCAGTGCTAGAGATCGCAGGGAGGCCTACGAGCAGTACTTC.

The genes are TRBV4-2 and TRBJ2-3; 7 nucleotides agree with TRBD2. The length of the CDR3 is 18 residues. V lost 1 base to trimming and J lost 1 base; unmatched junction nucleotides: 11. Germline V gene lookup returns CDR1 LGHNA and CDR2 YNFKEQ. Here the CDR3 reads CASSQGEAGDFGTDTQYF. The CDR3, as DNA: TGTGCCAGCAGCCAAGGGGAGGCGGGGGACTTTGGCACAGATACGCAGTATTTT.

The chain is built from TRBV5-1 and TRBJ1-1; D may be TRBD1 (5 bases). CDR3 size: 12 residues. CDR1 and CDR2 from the germline V gene are SGHRS and YFSETQ. Trimming took 4 bases from V and 7 from J, leaving 11 bases between them. The CDR3 bases are TGCGCCAGCAGCCCGGGACGGCTTGAAGCTTTCTTT. It encodes CASSPGRLEAFF.